Sequencing of this TCR beta chain was carried out in a study of blood T cell repertoires in COVID-19. Study-wide background: In each case, the material was cDNA or gDNA derived from T cells, B-cell-depleted T cells, or PBMCs.

Participants, about 18 to 89 years old, spanned under 25 US areas. Participants were placed into cohorts based on the clinical history they reported. The CDR3 extends over 15 amino acids. V dropped 4 bases and J dropped 0 bases, with 11 bases sitting between them. The germline V gene has CDR1 SGHTS and CDR2 YDEGEE. In the original analysis: Estimated nucleated cell counts came from reference gene primer amplification. The method was immunoSEQ multiplex PCR; TCRdb's version includes in-frame clones alone and lacks a portion of them. V and J calls and clone size come straight from that table; D and trimming were deduced from the DNA. This table has 200,000 to 300,000 clones, approximately 88% appearing once.

This TCR derives from a woman aged 40 to 50 with acute COVID-19. The sequenced material came from PBMCs or T cells enriched from blood (not recorded which). This chain joins TRBV5-8 and TRBJ2-4, with D maybe TRBD2 (6 bases). The CDR3 region is CASSPGGLAKNIQYF. Written as DNA, the CDR3 is TGTGCCAGCAGCCCCGGGGGACTAGCCAAAAACATTCAGTACTTC. Filled out from reference TRBV5-8 and TRBJ2-4, the complete variable domain reads EAGVTQSPTHLIKTRGQQATLRCSPISGHTSVYWYQQALGLGLQFLLWYDEGEERNRGNFPPRFSGRQFPNYSSELNVNALELEDSALYLCASSPGGLAKNIQYFGAGTRLSVL.